This T cell receptor beta chain was sequenced for a study of blood T cell repertoires in COVID-19. Per the original methods: Amplified reference gene primers provided the basis for estimating nucleated cell counts. TCRdb's copy holds only in-frame clones and misses some; the assay was immunoSEQ multiplex PCR. V and J calls and clone size follow that table, whereas D and trimming were derived from the DNA. Of around 140,000 clones listed, roughly 80% are singletons. Enrollees, about 18 to 95 years old, lived in 20 to 25 US areas. The sequencing sample was made of PBMCs or T cells enriched from blood (not recorded which). This TCR derives from a woman between 45 and 65 years old who had recovered from COVID-19.

The CDR3 coding sequence is TGTGCCAGCAGCGCCGGCTTCCGACAGGGGGCGGATGGCTACACCTTC. Translation: CASSAGFRQGADGYTF. The chain has TRBV9 and TRBJ1-2; 10 bases match TRBD1. The germline gives CDR1 SGDLS, CDR2 YYNGEE. Trimming at V came to 3 bases and at J to 6 bases, leaving 11 bases not matched to a gene. This CDR3 region has 16 residues.